Presented here are 22 T cell receptor beta chains from one specimen sequenced in a study of cytomegalovirus exposure and HLA in healthy donors. In the PCR, 60 Vbeta and 13 Jbeta primers were used. Clones were sequenced by immunoSEQ multiplex PCR, and TCRdb holds only the in-frame ones, with some missing. The table has some 200,000 clones, around three quarters seen once. The sample comprised PBMCs. These receptors all come from a woman between 45 and 65 years old in good health and CMV-seronegative.

V and J are TRBV29-1 and TRBJ1-2; a weak D match, TRBD1 (6 bases). V was shortened by 7 bases and J by 2 bases, with 14 bases between the two germline ends. The CDR3 runs to 13 residues. Germline CDR1 and CDR2: SQVTM and ANQGSEA. The CDR3 sequence: CSALWGLNYGYTF. The CDR3 bases are TGCAGCGCCCTTTGGGGGCTGAACTATGGCTACACCTTC.

The gene calls are TRBV11-2 and TRBJ2-1; D uncertain. V was trimmed by 5 bases and J by 0 bases, leaving 11 bases between them. CDR1 is SGHAT and CDR2 is FQNNGV in the germline V gene. The CDR3 contains 15 residues. The CDR3 is CASSHTTSSYNEQFF. DNA for the CDR3: TGTGCCAGCAGCCATACTACAAGCTCCTACAATGAGCAGTTCTTC.

This chain joins TRBV5-1 and TRBJ2-5; D might be TRBD1 (6 bases). The CDR3 loop spans 16 amino acids. V lost 0 bases and J 5 bases, leaving 17 bases between the germline ends. The germline V gene has CDR1 SGHRS and CDR2 YFSETQ. Here the CDR3 DNA reads TGCGCCAGCAGCTTGGGGGGGCCGGCCTTGGGGGAGACCCAGTACTTC. Encoded protein: CASSLGGPALGETQYF.

Regarding this clone: Mismatch with germline at one junction end may stem from a read error. This same CDR3 is encoded by further DNA sequences in the sample. The V call is TRBV7-2, the J call TRBJ1-1, with 7 positions matching TRBD1. This CDR3 spans 15 amino acids. Germline CDR1 reads SGHTA; CDR2 reads FQGNSA. The CDR3 region has the DNA TGCGCCAGCAGCTTGAAGGGGACAGCAAACACTGAAGCTTTCTTT. It specifies CASSLKGTANTEAFF.

This chain links TRBV7-5 with TRBJ2-7; the table's D call, TRBD1, was not checked against the DNA. TRBV7-5 is shown as a pseudogene. The CDR3 extends over 16 amino acids. CDR3 sequence (DNA): TGTGCCAGAAGCAGCTCCGACAGGCCCCCTTCGAACGAGCAGTACTTC. As protein: CARSSSDRPPSNEQYF.

This clone turned up a few times. This chain links TRBV12-1 with TRBJ2-5; TRBD2 is the table's D call and was not checked against the DNA. TRBV12-1 is a listed pseudogene. There are 17 residues in the CDR3. The CDR3 DNA reads as TGTGCCAGCAGCTTTGTCCCCCCTAGCGGGAGACAAGAGACCCAGTACTTC. Protein sequence: CASSFVPPSGRQETQYF.

The chain carries TRBV5-1 and TRBJ1-1, with D hard to call. The V and J ends lost 0 bases and 12 bases respectively, with 21 bases between them. This CDR3 comprises 15 residues. The V gene's germline CDR1 is SGHRS and CDR2 YFSETQ. The chain's CDR3 is CASSLDVSSAAFPFF. The CDR3, as DNA: TGCGCCAGCAGCTTGGATGTGTCCAGTGCGGCCTTTCCTTTCTTT.

This clone is medium-sized within its sample. The chain carries TRBV28 and TRBJ2-3; perhaps TRBD2 as D (7 bases). The CDR3 has 12 residues. Germline V gene data show CDR1 as MDHEN and CDR2 as SYDVKM. Trimming took 5 bases from V and 6 from J, leaving 9 bases between them. CDR3 loop: CASSRGADTQYF. In DNA form, the CDR3 reads TGTGCCAGCAGTCGGGGGGCCGATACGCAGTATTTT.

This clone was found once. The chain has TRBV30 and TRBJ2-7; TRBD1 is a possible D gene (5 bases). Trimming left V 7 bases short and J 0 bases short, with 13 bases between. The germline V gene encodes CDR1 GTSNPN and CDR2 SVGIG (reference sequence). The CDR3 is 13 amino acids. CDR3 in DNA: TGTGCCTCAACAGGTTCAGGCTCCTACGAGCAGTACTTC. It specifies CASTGSGSYEQYF.

The chain couples TRBV18 to TRBJ1-3; D is undetermined. V lost 3 bases and J 1 base, leaving 10 bases between the germline ends. Germline V gene sequence: CDR1 KGHSH, CDR2 LQKENI. The CDR3 is made up of 15 amino acids. This CDR3 is CASSPGTASGNTIYF. CDR3 in DNA: TGTGCCAGCTCACCGGGCACGGCGTCTGGAAACACCATATATTTT.

This clone has just a few counts. The V gene is TRBV7-2, the J gene TRBJ2-7, with 7 bases fitting TRBD1. J was trimmed by 3 bases and V by 4 bases; bases with no gene match: 6. This CDR3 contains 14 residues. CDR1 SGHTA and CDR2 FQGNSA come from the germline V gene. The CDR3 nucleotides read TGTGCCAGCAGCTCAGTCACAGGGGACTACGAGCAGTACTTC. Translation: CASSSVTGDYEQYF.

A note on this clone: At one end, the junction sequence differs from germline, possibly due to a read error. The V gene is TRBV7-9, the J gene TRBJ2-1; D not resolved. This CDR3 comprises 12 residues. Per the germline V gene, CDR1 is SEHNR and CDR2 is FQNEAQ (reference sequence). The CDR3 region is CSSSPTADEQFF. The CDR3 bases are TGTTCCAGCAGTCCCACGGCGGATGAGCAGTTCTTC.

This rearrangement joins TRBV7-2 to TRBJ2-5; TRBD2 might be the D (6 bases). This CDR3 has 16 residues. V was clipped by 1 base and J by 0 bases, with 12 bases between them. CDR1 SGHTA and CDR2 FQGNSA come from the germline V gene. The CDR3, as DNA: TGTGCCAGCAGCTTAGATCGGGGGAGGTACCAAGAGACCCAGTACTTC. It translates to CASSLDRGRYQETQYF.

This chain connects TRBV4-2 to TRBJ1-2, with 10 positions matching TRBD1. V gave up 3 bases and J gave up 8 bases; unmatched junction bases: 3. Germline CDR1 and CDR2: LGHNA and YNFKEQ. The CDR3 loop spans 13 amino acids. DNA for the CDR3: TGTGCCAGCAGCCAGGGGACAGGGGAAGGCTACACCTTC. Translation gives CASSQGTGEGYTF.

The chain uses TRBV28 and TRBJ2-6, with D perhaps matching TRBD1 (6 bases). CDR1 is MDHEN, CDR2 SYDVKM, per germline. CDR3 length: 17 residues. V dropped 3 bases and J dropped 0 bases, with 12 bases sitting between them. CDR3 region: CASSFLGQFSGANVLTF. The CDR3 nucleotides are TGTGCCAGCAGTTTTTTAGGACAGTTCTCTGGGGCCAACGTCCTGACTTTC.

The V gene is TRBV28, the J gene TRBJ1-2, with 8 nucleotides matching TRBD1. Unmatched junction bases numbered 10, after V lost 6 bases and J lost 10 bases. CDR1 and CDR2 (germline): MDHEN, SYDVKM. The CDR3 extends over 13 amino acids. Written as DNA, the CDR3 is TGTGCCAGCAGAACCGGGACAGGAGTAGACTACACCTTC. Amino acids: CASRTGTGVDYTF.

V usage is TRBV5-1 and J usage is TRBJ1-1; D possibly corresponds to TRBD1 (5 bases). This CDR3 has 15 residues. Germline assignment: CDR1 SGHRS and CDR2 YFSETQ. Trimming cost V 4 bases and J 1 base, with 14 bases left between them. The CDR3 nucleotides are TGCGCCAGCAGCCGTTACGGGGGAACGAACACTGAAGCTTTCTTT. Translation gives CASSRYGGTNTEAFF.

The chain combines TRBV18 with TRBJ2-1; possibly TRBD2 for D (5 bases). Germline V lookup: CDR1 KGHSH, CDR2 LQKENI. V was shortened by 6 bases and J by 8 bases, with 17 bases between the two germline ends. The CDR3 totals 14 residues. This CDR3 reads CASSPMGSPDEQFF. DNA of the CDR3: TGTGCCAGCTCCCCCATGGGGAGTCCGGATGAGCAGTTCTTC.

The chain couples TRBV6-5 to TRBJ1-5; TRBD1 aligns across 11 bases. Germline CDR1 MNHEY, CDR2 SVGAGI. The CDR3 is 14 amino acids. Unmatched junction bases numbered 3, after V lost 4 bases and J lost 7 bases. Here the CDR3 reads CASSFGTGGQPQHF. The DNA for the CDR3 is TGTGCCAGCAGTTTTGGGACAGGGGGACAGCCCCAGCATTTT.

The J gene is TRBJ2-3, the V gene TRBV5-1; 13 bases match TRBD2. After removal of 3 bases from V and 5 bases from J, the junction contained 12 bases not matched to a gene. The length of the CDR3 is 18 residues. CDR1 and CDR2 from the germline V gene are SGHRS and YFSETQ. The CDR3 DNA follows: TGCGCCAGCAGCTGGGGACTAGCGGGACCCAAGGGGGGAGATACGCAGTATTTT. It specifies CASSWGLAGPKGGDTQYF.

CDR3 sequence: CASSEPGGTSTDTQYF. DNA for the CDR3: TGTGCCAGCAGCGAACCGGGGGGGACTAGCACAGATACGCAGTATTTT. The chain combines TRBV7-9 with TRBJ2-3; 8 bases agree with TRBD2. The J segment lost 0 bases and the V segment lost 5 bases, leaving 7 bases of the junction unmatched. The CDR3 contains 16 residues. Germline loops: CDR1 SEHNR, CDR2 FQNEAQ (reference sequence).

The V call is TRBV28, the J call TRBJ2-7, with D possibly being TRBD2 (6 bases). Germline V gene data show CDR1 as MDHEN and CDR2 as SYDVKM. V was cut by 1 base and J by 7 bases, with 8 bases left in between. The CDR3 has 12 residues. The CDR3 DNA reads as TGTGCCAGCAGTTTATCGGGGGTGGAGCAGTACTTC. Residues: CASSLSGVEQYF. The complete variable domain, with remaining parts taken from reference TRBV28 and TRBJ2-7, reads DVKVTQSSRYLVKRTGEKVFLECVQDMDHENMFWYRQDPGLGLRLIYFSYDVKMKEKGDIPEGYSVSREKKERFSLILESASTNQTSMYLCASSLSGVEQYFGPGTRLTVT.